This record concerns one T cell receptor (beta chain) sequence. The antigen it binds to is not known. No base-level quality is on record; no much larger clone is a single base apart. The immunoSEQ Assay, a bias-controlled multiplex PCR, was used to amplify TCRbeta CDR3 regions from genomic DNA. In the original analysis: The number of nucleated cells in each sample was estimated from the amplification of reference gene primers within the assay. Sequence reads were collapsed and filtered to measure the absolute abundance of every unique TCRbeta CDR3 rearrangement. For each sample, productive Simpson clonality was calculated by taking the square root of Simpson's diversity index across productive rearrangements. TCRdb retrieved this table from immuneACCESS and kept in-frame rearrangements only. Not all clones are present; in checked studies, unresolved V genes account for under half, and no reason is known for the remainder. The V and J calls and clone size come from that table; D and trimming were worked out from the DNA. A total of fewer than 700,000 clones appear in this sample, less than 90% of them only once. The top ten hold roughly 7.3% of the sample.

V lost 5 bases and J lost 7 bases; the stretch between them is 14 bases long. Counted from cysteine to phenylalanine, this CDR3 has 13 amino acids. CDR3 DNA is the only sequence kept; it has 39 bases, read in frame from the first base. Looking up the germline V gene (reference sequence) yields CDR1 LGHDT and CDR2 YNNKEL. One collaborating source in Seattle enrolled patients while the patients were actively infected and followed the patients over time throughout the course of disease. Whole blood was collected in K2EDTA tubes by collaborating institutions according to the institutions' own protocols. For TCRbeta analysis, collaborators shipped samples as frozen whole blood, isolated PBMCs, or DNA extracted from either of those sample types. These data are taken from a study of blood T cell repertoires in COVID-19 (dated by TCRdb to between 2020 and 2021). Concerning the study at large: The collaborator samples originated in the United States, Italy and Spain and spanned the acute and convalescent phases of COVID-19. The prospective study material was composed of cDNA or gDNA derived from T cells, B-cell-depleted T cells, or PBMCs. Subjects who had been exposed to COVID-19, were actively infected with it, or had recovered from it provided the deeply sampled blood TCRbeta repertoires that made up the dataset. The repertoires were released in a freely available public database intended as a resource for research on the immune response to SARS-CoV-2. Samples were obtained from the ongoing ImmuneRACE study (first 160 participants) and from some 1,300 subjects provided by 6 global collaborators. A de-identified subject ID, COVID-19 status, age in years and sex were almost always included in the sample metadata. Where HLA class I and class II types were available, the types were taken from metadata supplied by the sample provider, not from assay-based typing. Points the paper makes about the study in general: Clinical and demographic metadata were provided uncurated, with the amount varying by source and participant.

The sequence was obtained from a woman in her fifties or sixties with COVID-19, enrolled during active disease. The chain joins TRBV3-1 (or the pseudogene TRBV3-2) to TRBJ1-2, with the D gene too uncertain to name. Sequencing was carried out using peripheral blood. The CDR3 amino acid sequence is: CASSYLEAAGYTF. The nucleotide sequence is TGTGCCAGCAGCTATCTCGAGGCTGCTGGCTACACCTTC.